This note documents a single T cell receptor beta chain sequence. Its cognate antigen has yet to be identified. No quality values exist for individual bases; no much larger clone is one base distant. This sample was included in a study of T cell changes during pregnancy in multiple sclerosis (dated by TCRdb to the late 2010s). With regard to the full study: In women with multiple sclerosis, the researchers looked at how the T cell repertoire shifted as pregnancy progressed.

Library construction relied on the immunoSEQ multiplex PCR assay. Not all clones reach the TCRdb copy of this immuneACCESS table, which keeps in-frame sequences only. Checked studies attribute under half of the gap to unresolved V genes and leave the rest unexplained. This sample is represented by about 110,000 clones; less than 95% of them were singletons. The top ten hold 1.6% of the sample. V trim: 0 bases; J trim: 4 bases; unmatched bases: 2. CDR1 and CDR2, looked up from the germline V gene, are MNHEY and SVGAGI. The cysteine opens and the phenylalanine closes a CDR3 of 14 amino acids. Left in the record is the CDR3 DNA by itself, 42 bases read in frame from the first base.

This clonotype was obtained from a female donor with multiple sclerosis, enrolled in a pregnancy study. The rearrangement combines TRBV6-5 with TRBJ1-1; a stretch of 7 junction bases matches TRBD1. The sequences come from peripheral blood, collected before pregnancy. The CDR3 is CASSYSQGGTEAFF. In nucleotides, the sequence is TGTGCCAGCAGTTACTCTCAGGGGGGCACTGAAGCTTTCTTT.